The 28 T cell receptor beta chains reported below all come from one sample, sequenced in a study of blood T cell repertoires in COVID-19. Using immunoSEQ multiplex PCR, the repertoire was profiled, and TCRdb retains in-frame clones only, with some absent. This sample has about 300,000 clones, with approximately 88% found just once. Source material: peripheral blood. These receptors were obtained from a woman aged 25 to 39 who had recovered from COVID-19.

The CDR3 protein is CASSYGGTSVTDTQYF. The CDR3 nucleotides read TGTGCCAGCAGTTACGGCGGGACTAGCGTAACAGATACGCAGTATTTT. V and J are TRBV6-2 or TRBV6-3 and TRBJ2-3; 10 bases agree with TRBD2. The CDR3 length is 16 residues. Germline CDR1 and CDR2: MNHEY and SVGEGT. Trimming at V came to 2 bases and at J to 3 bases, leaving 5 bases not matched to a gene.

The rearrangement links TRBV10-3 to TRBJ2-1; the D gene is possibly TRBD1 (6 bases). V was pared by 0 bases and J by 7 bases, with 19 bases between. Germline-derived CDR1 and CDR2 are ENHRY and SYGVKD. This CDR3 comprises 17 residues. CDR3 residues: CAISESPTGFWGNEQFF. The CDR3, as DNA: TGTGCCATCAGTGAGTCGCCTACAGGGTTTTGGGGGAATGAGCAGTTCTTC.

The rearrangement links TRBV19 to TRBJ2-2; tentatively, D is TRBD1 (5 bases). This CDR3 has 16 amino acids. CDR1 is LNHDA, CDR2 SQIVND, per germline (reference sequence). The V end was cut by 7 bases, the J end by 5 bases, with 20 bases between. CDR3 residues: CASKRRVRAGTGELFF. The CDR3 nucleotides are TGTGCCAGTAAACGTAGAGTTAGAGCAGGGACCGGGGAGCTGTTTTTT. Together with reference TRBV19 and TRBJ2-2, the CDR3 gives the full variable domain: DGGITQSPKYLFRKEGQNVTLSCEQNLNHDAMYWYRQDPGQGLRLIYYSQIVNDFQKGDIAEGYSVSREKKESFPLTVTSAQKNPTAFYLCASKRRVRAGTGELFFGEGSRLTVL.

A single count supports this clone. The chain links TRBV4-1 to TRBJ2-1; 10 nucleotides align to TRBD2. From germline, CDR1 is MGHRA and CDR2 YSYEKL. The length of the CDR3 is 17 residues. Trimming at V came to 2 bases and at J to 5 bases, leaving 9 bases not matched to a gene. The CDR3 sequence is CASSQPRAGGPNNEQFF. CDR3 nucleotides: TGCGCCAGCAGCCAACCGAGAGCGGGGGGGCCGAACAATGAGCAGTTCTTC.

The chain joins TRBV11-2 to TRBJ2-3, with a tentative D call TRBD1 (6 bases). This CDR3 region has 16 residues. Trimming took off 5 bases at V and 2 bases at J, with 17 bases between the two ends. CDR1 and CDR2 from the germline V gene are SGHAT and FQNNGV. The CDR3 DNA follows: TGTGCCAGCAGCCTGGGGGCAGGGAAATCCACAGATACGCAGTATTTT. Amino acids: CASSLGAGKSTDTQYF.

V is TRBV4-2 and J is TRBJ2-1; 9 bases match TRBD2. V lost 4 bases to trimming and J lost 6 bases; unmatched junction nucleotides: 1. Looked up from germline, CDR1 is LGHNA and CDR2 is YNFKEQ. This CDR3 comprises 13 residues. In DNA, the CDR3 is TGTGCCAGCAGCCCGCGGGGGGGCAATGAGCAGTTCTTC. Protein sequence: CASSPRGGNEQFF.

This sequence joins TRBV27 and TRBJ1-5; 9 bases align to TRBD1. The germline gives CDR1 MNHEY, CDR2 SMNVEV (reference sequence). The length of the CDR3 is 14 residues. Trimming removed 6 bases from V and 5 bases from J; junction bases left unmatched: 5. The CDR3 DNA reads TGTGCCAGCAGCCAACAGGGGGCCGATCAGCCCCAGCATTTT. Translated, it gives CASSQQGADQPQHF.

The V and J genes are TRBV29-1 and TRBJ1-3, with 7 bases aligning to TRBD1. Germline CDR1 SQVTM, CDR2 ANQGSEA. J lost 0 bases, V lost 3 bases, and 11 bases had no gene match. The CDR3 covers 17 residues. CDR3 coding DNA: TGCAGCGTTGAGCACAGGGGTCCTCTGAGCTCTGGAAACACCATATATTTT. It codes for CSVEHRGPLSSGNTIYF.

J is TRBJ2-3 and V is TRBV2; D perhaps matches TRBD2 (5 bases). The CDR3 is made up of 12 amino acids. Germline CDR1 is SNHLY and CDR2 is FYNNEI. Trimming pared 6 bases from V and 2 bases from J, leaving 6 bases between. The CDR3 sequence: CASSGDTDTQYF. The CDR3 coding sequence is TGTGCCAGCAGCGGGGACACAGATACGCAGTATTTT.

The genes are TRBV15 and TRBJ2-7, with 7 bases lining up with TRBD1. The CDR3 runs 13 residues. V lost 6 bases, J lost 7 bases, and 9 bases stayed unmatched. The germline V gene encodes CDR1 LNHNV and CDR2 YYDKDF (reference sequence). The CDR3 DNA reads TGTGCCACCAGAGCACAGGGGATGGGGGAGCAGTACTTC. Encoded protein: CATRAQGMGEQYF.

The rearrangement joins TRBV2 to TRBJ2-3, with 8 bases identical to TRBD2. CDR1 and CDR2 from the germline V gene are SNHLY and FYNNEI. This CDR3 comprises 14 residues. V dropped 5 bases and J dropped 4; count of bases not matched to a gene: 5. The CDR3 nucleotides are TGTGCCAGCAGTCCCAGCGGGGGATCAGATACGCAGTATTTT. The encoded protein is CASSPSGGSDTQYF.

This sequence joins TRBV19 and TRBJ2-5, with TRBD2 matching over 7 bases. V trimming: 8 bases; J trimming: 5 bases; junction bases outside the gene matches: 8. This CDR3 region has 13 residues. Per the germline V gene, CDR1 is LNHDA and CDR2 is SQIVND (reference sequence). CDR3 DNA: TGTGCCAGTGGGTATGGGGGAGGGGAGACCCAGTACTTC. It translates to CASGYGGGETQYF. Complete variable domain (other parts from reference TRBV19 and TRBJ2-5): DGGITQSPKYLFRKEGQNVTLSCEQNLNHDAMYWYRQDPGQGLRLIYYSQIVNDFQKGDIAEGYSVSREKKESFPLTVTSAQKNPTAFYLCASGYGGGETQYFGPGTRLLVL.

In its sample, this clone was seen a few times. The chain has TRBV2 and TRBJ1-2, with D possibly TRBD1 on 5 matching bases. This CDR3 has 13 residues. Trimming left V 7 bases short and J 3 bases short, with 12 bases between. Germline CDR1 is SNHLY and CDR2 is FYNNEI. CDR3 sequence (DNA): TGTGCCAGCAAAGTCGGGGGTGACTATGGCTACACCTTC. Its translation: CASKVGGDYGYTF. The full variable domain, with the rest looked up from reference TRBV2 and TRBJ1-2, is EPEVTQTPSHQVTQMGQEVILRCVPISNHLYFYWYRQILGQKVEFLVSFYNNEISEKSEIFDDQFSVERPDGSNFTLKIRSTKLEDSAMYFCASKVGGDYGYTFGSGTRLTVV.

The chain employs TRBV11-3 and TRBJ2-1, with unresolved D. This CDR3 has 14 residues. CDR1 and CDR2 from the germline V gene are SGHNT and YENEEA. Trimming took 0 bases from V and 8 from J, leaving 11 bases between them. The CDR3 DNA sequence: TGTGCCAGCAGCTTAGATCCGAGTACGGATGAGCAGTTCTTC. Its protein is CASSLDPSTDEQFF. Full variable domain (rest looked up from reference TRBV11-3 and TRBJ2-1): EAGVVQSPRYKIIEKKQPVAFWCNPISGHNTLYWYLQNLGQGPELLIRYENEEAVDDSQLPKDRFSAERLKGVDSTLKIQPAELGDSAVYLCASSLDPSTDEQFFGPGTRLTVL.

The chain recombines TRBV12-2 with TRBJ2-3; the table's D call, TRBD1, was not checked against the DNA. TRBV12-2 is given as a pseudogene. The CDR3 is made up of 16 amino acids. The CDR3 here is CASRTDSTPGTDTQYF. The CDR3 DNA is TGTGCAAGTCGCACGGACAGCACCCCGGGCACAGATACGCAGTATTTT.

The V gene is TRBV9, the J gene TRBJ1-3; tentatively, D is TRBD1 (5 bases). The CDR3 is 15 residues long. Germline CDR1 and CDR2: SGDLS and YYNGEE. The ends were cut back, 0 bases at V and 2 bases at J, with 9 bases in the middle. The CDR3 DNA reads TGTGCCAGCAGCGTAGCTCTGGGGCCTGGAAACACCATATATTTT. Protein sequence: CASSVALGPGNTIYF.

V is TRBV9 and J is TRBJ1-2; 10 nucleotides agree with TRBD1. Trimming cost V 3 bases and J 4 bases; bases outside gene matches: 9. This CDR3 is built from 16 residues. Germline V lookup: CDR1 SGDLS, CDR2 YYNGEE. CDR3 sequence: CASSEGDRGIGYGYTF. CDR3 coding DNA: TGTGCCAGCAGCGAGGGGGACAGGGGAATAGGCTATGGCTACACCTTC.

This clone was observed once. V is TRBV28 and J is TRBJ1-2; no firm D call. The CDR3 runs to 15 residues. Trimming shortened V by 7 bases and J by 5 bases, and 20 bases separated the two germline ends. Looked up from germline, CDR1 is MDHEN and CDR2 is SYDVKM. CDR3 protein: CASTPPVELLYGYTF. The CDR3 nucleotides read TGTGCCAGCACCCCTCCAGTGGAGTTATTATATGGCTACACCTTC.

The V call is TRBV6-4, the J call TRBJ2-3; 8 nucleotides line up with TRBD2. The CDR3 consists of 14 residues. Germline CDR1 is MRHNA and CDR2 is SNTAGT. After removal of 6 bases from V and 2 bases from J, the junction contained 4 bases not matched to a gene. This chain's CDR3 is CASSPGGNTDTQYF. CDR3 in DNA: TGTGCCAGCAGCCCGGGGGGGAACACAGATACGCAGTATTTT.

This rearrangement joins TRBV18 to TRBJ2-1, with 9 bases fitting TRBD1. V shed 2 bases and J 3 bases; nucleotides not matched to a gene: 8. The V gene's germline CDR1 is KGHSH and CDR2 LQKENI. The CDR3 has 17 amino acids. Here the CDR3 DNA reads TGTGCCAGCTCACCAACAGGGGGACAGGGAGTCTACAATGAGCAGTTCTTC. The encoded protein is CASSPTGGQGVYNEQFF.

The chain carries TRBV2 and TRBJ2-5, with TRBD1 as a possible D gene (5 bases). The CDR3 length is 14 residues. The germline CDR1 and CDR2 sequences are SNHLY and FYNNEI. V dropped 1 base and J dropped 0 bases, with 6 bases sitting between them. The CDR3 region is CASSEDRHQETQYF. CDR3 nucleotides: TGTGCCAGCAGTGAAGACAGGCACCAAGAGACCCAGTACTTC.

The chain joins TRBV11-2 to TRBJ1-3, with D hard to call. The germline V gene encodes CDR1 SGHAT and CDR2 FQNNGV. This CDR3 is built from 15 residues. The V gene lost 5 bases and the J gene lost 1 base, with 12 bases spanning the gap. The CDR3 DNA is TGTGCCAGCAGCCCCGAGACTAGGTCTGGAAACACCATATATTTT. This encodes CASSPETRSGNTIYF.

Only one count was recorded for this clone. The chain has TRBV4-1 and TRBJ2-7, with 9 positions matching TRBD1. Germline V gene data show CDR1 as MGHRA and CDR2 as YSYEKL. V gave up 4 bases and J gave up 2 bases; unmatched junction bases: 3. This CDR3 spans 14 amino acids. CDR3: CASSPRDRAYEQYF. As DNA, the CDR3 is TGCGCCAGCAGCCCTCGGGACAGGGCCTACGAGCAGTACTTC.

The CDR3 protein is CASSNIYEQYF. In DNA form, the CDR3 reads TGTGCCAGCAGTAATATCTACGAGCAGTACTTC. This chain joins TRBV28 and TRBJ2-7; D not resolved. In germline, CDR1 is MDHEN, CDR2 SYDVKM. The CDR3 totals 11 residues. Deletions cut 5 bases from V and 3 bases from J, with 5 bases between.

The chain employs TRBV7-9 and TRBJ1-6; TRBD1 matches 7 bases. J was trimmed by 4 bases and V by 6 bases; bases with no gene match: 6. The germline V gene has CDR1 SEHNR and CDR2 FQNEAQ (reference sequence). The CDR3 is 15 residues long. The CDR3 DNA reads as TGTGCCAGCAGTTGGGCGGGACAGTATAATTCACCCCTCCACTTT. Translated, it gives CASSWAGQYNSPLHF.

J is TRBJ2-7 and V is TRBV2, with 7 bases aligning to TRBD1. The CDR3 loop spans 15 amino acids. Germline trimming cut 6 bases from V and 2 bases from J; bases unmatched to any gene: 10. Germline lookup yields CDR1 SNHLY and CDR2 FYNNEI. As DNA, the CDR3 is TGTGCCAGCAGGGGAAGACAGGGACACCCCTACGAGCAGTACTTC. Protein product: CASRGRQGHPYEQYF. The full variable domain, with the rest looked up from reference TRBV2 and TRBJ2-7, is EPEVTQTPSHQVTQMGQEVILRCVPISNHLYFYWYRQILGQKVEFLVSFYNNEISEKSEIFDDQFSVERPDGSNFTLKIRSTKLEDSAMYFCASRGRQGHPYEQYFGPGTRLTVT.

The gene calls are TRBV15 and TRBJ2-7; no firm D call. V gave up 5 bases and J gave up 0 bases, with 8 bases separating them. This CDR3 region has 13 residues. From germline, CDR1 is LNHNV and CDR2 YYDKDF (reference sequence). Written as DNA, the CDR3 is TGTGCCACCAGCCAGATTTTCTCCTACGAGCAGTACTTC. As protein: CATSQIFSYEQYF. The whole variable domain, remainder taken from reference TRBV15 and TRBJ2-7, is DAMVIQNPRYQVTQFGKPVTLSCSQTLNHNVMYWYQQKSSQAPKLLFHYYDKDFNNEADTPDNFQSRRPNTSFCFLDIRSPGLGDTAMYLCATSQIFSYEQYFGPGTRLTVT.

The CDR3 region has the DNA TGTGCCAGCAGCTTAGCGATATCAGGAGGGGGAAACACCATATATTTT. It specifies CASSLAISGGGNTIYF. V gene TRBV7-2 combines with J gene TRBJ1-3; D not certain. This CDR3 contains 16 residues. Germline lookup yields CDR1 SGHTA and CDR2 FQGNSA. V shed 0 bases and J shed 4 bases, with 13 bases lying between them. Based on the CDR3 plus reference TRBV7-2 and TRBJ1-3, the full variable domain is GAGVSQSPSNKVTEKGKDVELRCDPISGHTALYWYRQSLGQGLEFLIYFQGNSAPDKSGLPSDRFSAERTGGSVSTLTIQRTQQEDSAVYLCASSLAISGGGNTIYFGEGSWLTVV.